The clone carrying this T cell receptor (beta chain) showed up many times. As yet, its antigen is unknown. Amplification yielded TCR beta CDR3 regions, with RNA transcripts as the source. First-round RT-PCR of the TCR CDR3 relied on the HTBI primer set. TCRdb re-derived calls from the multiplex PCR reads in MiXCR, one entry per CDR3 protein. The repertoire holds hundreds of thousands of distinct CDR3 sequences, about 16% seen once, with around 3.9% in the top ten. This sample is part of a study of T cells in Graves' hyperthyroidism and ophthalmopathy. The germline CDR1 and CDR2 sequences are SNHLY and FYNNEI. This CDR3 region has 15 residues. V lost 5 bases, J lost 3 bases, and 9 bases stayed unmatched. Study-wide findings and caveats: Blood also carried most thyroid clonotypes expanded above 0.001.

Sequenced sample: blood. The clonotype comes from a woman under 40 with Graves' hyperthyroidism. This sequence joins TRBV2 and TRBJ1-1, with TRBD1 matching over 7 bases. CDR3 residues: CASSWTGEEDTEAFF. The DNA for the CDR3 is TGTGCCAGCAGTTGGACAGGCGAAGAGGACACTGAAGCTTTCTTT. The full variable domain, its missing parts supplied by reference TRBV2 and TRBJ1-1, is EPEVTQTPSHQVTQMGQEVILRCVPISNHLYFYWYRQILGQKVEFLVSFYNNEISEKSEIFDDQFSVERPDGSNFTLKIRSTKLEDSAMYFCASSWTGEEDTEAFFGQGTRLTVV.